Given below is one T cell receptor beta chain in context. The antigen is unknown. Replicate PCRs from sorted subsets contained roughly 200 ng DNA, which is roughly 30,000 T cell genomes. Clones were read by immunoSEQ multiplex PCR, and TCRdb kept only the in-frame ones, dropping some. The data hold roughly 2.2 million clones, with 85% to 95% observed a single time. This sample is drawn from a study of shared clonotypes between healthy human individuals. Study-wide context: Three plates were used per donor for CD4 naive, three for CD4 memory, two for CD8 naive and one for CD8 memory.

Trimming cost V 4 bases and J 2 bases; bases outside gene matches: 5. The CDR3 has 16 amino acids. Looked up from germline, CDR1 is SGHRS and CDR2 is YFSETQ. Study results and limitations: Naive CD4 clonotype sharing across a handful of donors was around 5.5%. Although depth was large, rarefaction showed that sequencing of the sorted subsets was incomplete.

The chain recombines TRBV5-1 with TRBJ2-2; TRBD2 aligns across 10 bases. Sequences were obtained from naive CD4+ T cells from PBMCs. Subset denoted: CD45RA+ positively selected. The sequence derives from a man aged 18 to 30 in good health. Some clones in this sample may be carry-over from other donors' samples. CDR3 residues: CASSAASGGNTGELFF. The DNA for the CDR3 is TGCGCCAGCAGCGCCGCTAGCGGGGGAAACACCGGGGAGCTGTTTTTT.